Shown below are 26 T cell receptor beta chains from a single sample sequenced in a study of graft-versus-host responses after intestinal transplantation. Their antigens remain unidentified. Sequencing used immunoSEQ multiplex PCR; TCRdb keeps in-frame clones, though not all of them. Of some 120,000 clones in the sample, approximately 90% were seen once. The starting material was unstimulated CD4+ T cells sorted from spleen or lymph node cells, obtained before intestinal transplant. The receptors originated from a human donor who received an intestinal transplant.

This clone was observed a single time. The V and J genes are TRBV18 and TRBJ2-6; 8 bases are a match to TRBD2. The CDR3 sequence is 17 residues long. The trim removed 3 bases at V and 2 bases at J, leaving 6 bases unmatched. Germline CDR1 reads KGHSH; CDR2 reads LQKENI. CDR3 protein: CASSPTSALTGANVLTF. Here the CDR3 DNA reads TGTGCCAGCTCACCGACTAGCGCCCTAACTGGGGCCAACGTCCTGACTTTC.

The gene calls are TRBV2 and TRBJ1-2; D possibly corresponds to TRBD1 (5 bases). V lost 7 bases and J 1 base, leaving 13 bases between the germline ends. The CDR3 is 14 amino acids. Germline V lookup: CDR1 SNHLY, CDR2 FYNNEI. The CDR3, as DNA: TGTGCCAGCAACAAGGGGTCAAATAACTATGGCTACACCTTC. This encodes CASNKGSNNYGYTF.

V gene TRBV2 combines with J gene TRBJ2-1, with 7 bases that match TRBD1. There are 15 residues in the CDR3. Germline trimming cut 6 bases from V and 0 bases from J; bases unmatched to any gene: 5. In germline, CDR1 is SNHLY, CDR2 FYNNEI. The CDR3 sequence is CASRRTGFSYNEQFF. The CDR3 coding sequence is TGTGCCAGCAGACGGACAGGTTTCTCCTACAATGAGCAGTTCTTC. Filled out from reference TRBV2 and TRBJ2-1, the complete variable domain reads EPEVTQTPSHQVTQMGQEVILRCVPISNHLYFYWYRQILGQKVEFLVSFYNNEISEKSEIFDDQFSVERPDGSNFTLKIRSTKLEDSAMYFCASRRTGFSYNEQFFGPGTRLTVL.

This clone has just one count. The chain is built from TRBV7-6 and TRBJ1-2; D call uncertain. The CDR3 contains 14 residues. The V and J ends lost 5 bases and 6 bases respectively, with 16 bases between them. Germline V gene data show CDR1 as SGHVS and CDR2 as FNYEAQ. The CDR3 is CASSEWASPDGYTF. The CDR3, as DNA: TGTGCCAGCAGCGAATGGGCATCACCCGATGGCTACACCTTC.

This rearrangement joins TRBV27 to TRBJ2-4, with 13 bases fitting TRBD2. After removal of 5 bases from V and 0 bases from J, the junction contained 7 bases not matched to a gene. The CDR3 consists of 18 residues. CDR1 and CDR2 from the germline V gene are MNHEY and SMNVEV (reference sequence). In nucleotides, the CDR3 is TGTGCCAGCAGTCGCGCCGGGACTAGCGGGGTAGCCAAAAACATTCAGTACTTC. Its translation is CASSRAGTSGVAKNIQYF.

The gene calls are TRBV2 and TRBJ2-2; 7 bases are a match to TRBD1. There are 14 residues in the CDR3. The germline gives CDR1 SNHLY, CDR2 FYNNEI. The ends lost 4 bases at V and 7 bases at J; junction bases unmatched: 6. The DNA for the CDR3 is TGTGCCAGCAGTGCACAGGGGTGGAGCGGGGAGCTGTTTTTT. Protein sequence: CASSAQGWSGELFF.

The V and J genes are TRBV5-1 and TRBJ2-1; TRBD2 might be the D (5 bases). V gave up 5 bases and J gave up 8 bases, with 11 bases separating them. The CDR3 has 12 amino acids. CDR1 is SGHRS and CDR2 is YFSETQ in the germline V gene. CDR3 region: CASRREQDEQFF. CDR3 in DNA: TGCGCCAGCAGGAGGGAGCAGGATGAGCAGTTCTTC.

The J gene is TRBJ2-7, the V gene TRBV4-2; D is ambiguous. There are 15 residues in the CDR3. CDR1 is LGHNA and CDR2 is YNFKEQ in the germline V gene. V gave up 4 bases and J gave up 0 bases, with 13 bases separating them. CDR3 coding DNA: TGTGCCAGCAGCCCCTCTTCACTAAACTCCTACGAGCAGTACTTC. This gives the protein CASSPSSLNSYEQYF.

The J gene is TRBJ2-1, the V gene TRBV27, with 14 bases aligning to TRBD2. There are 21 residues in the CDR3. Germline lookup yields CDR1 MNHEY and CDR2 SMNVEV (reference sequence). The V gene end was trimmed by 7 bases and the J gene end by 1 base; junction bases not matched to a gene: 18. The CDR3 loop reads CASTSVLKGLAGVLSYNEQFF. The CDR3 nucleotides read TGTGCCAGCACCAGTGTTCTGAAGGGACTAGCGGGAGTACTTTCCTACAATGAGCAGTTCTTC.

The chain employs TRBV7-8 and TRBJ1-2, with D possibly TRBD1 on 5 matching bases. Germline CDR1 is SGHVS and CDR2 is FQNEAQ. Trimming took 1 base from V and 4 from J, leaving 13 bases between them. This CDR3 is built from 15 residues. The CDR3 protein is CASSLEIQGGYGYTF. DNA for the CDR3: TGTGCCAGCAGCTTAGAGATCCAGGGTGGCTATGGCTACACCTTC.

This clone has a handful of counts. V is TRBV30 and J is TRBJ1-2; TRBD1 might be the D (5 bases). CDR3 size: 13 residues. Germline CDR1 and CDR2: GTSNPN and SVGIG (reference sequence). Trimming cost V 3 bases and J 2 bases, with 10 bases left between them. CDR3 nucleotide sequence: TGTGCCTGGAGACAGGAATCGAACTATGGCTACACCTTC. It codes for CAWRQESNYGYTF.

The chain uses TRBV27 and TRBJ2-1, with D possibly TRBD1 on 6 matching bases. Germline V gene lookup returns CDR1 MNHEY and CDR2 SMNVEV (reference sequence). This CDR3 region has 15 residues. The ends were cut back, 4 bases at V and 0 bases at J, with 10 bases in the middle. The CDR3 DNA reads TGTGCCAGCAGTTCAACGGGACACTCCTACAATGAGCAGTTCTTC. Protein: CASSSTGHSYNEQFF.

The chain recombines TRBV29-1 with TRBJ1-1, with a tentative D call TRBD1 (6 bases). The V end was cut by 6 bases, the J end by 8 bases, with 13 bases between. The CDR3 is 11 amino acids. Germline V CDR1 and CDR2: SQVTM, ANQGSEA. DNA of the CDR3: TGCAGCGTCCTAACAGGGTCCGAAGCTTTCTTT. This encodes CSVLTGSEAFF.

The chain combines TRBV2 with TRBJ2-2; the match to TRBD2 covers 9 bases. The J segment lost 4 bases and the V segment lost 6 bases, leaving 6 bases of the junction unmatched. The CDR3 runs to 15 residues. Germline CDR1 and CDR2: SNHLY and FYNNEI. The CDR3 sequence is CASRDSGRFTGELFF. The CDR3 DNA reads TGTGCCAGCAGGGACAGCGGGAGGTTCACCGGGGAGCTGTTTTTT.

The CDR3 DNA is TGCGCCAGCACGGCGGGGAACACCGGGGAGCTGTTTTTT. Translating gives CASTAGNTGELFF. V usage is TRBV10-2 and J usage is TRBJ2-2, with D possibly being TRBD2 (5 bases). Germline V CDR1 and CDR2: WSHSY, SAAADI. The V end was cut by 7 bases, the J end by 1 base, with 7 bases between. CDR3 length: 13 residues.

The chain joins TRBV9 to TRBJ2-2; weak D call: TRBD2 (6 bases). Between the trimmed V and J ends, which lost 4 bases and 7 bases, there was a span of 17 bases. The CDR3 covers 15 residues. Germline V gives CDR1 SGDLS, CDR2 YYNGEE. CDR3 DNA sequence: TGTGCCAGCAGCCCCGGGACTCTTCAACACGGGGAGCTGTTTTTT. Its translation is CASSPGTLQHGELFF. The whole variable domain, filled in from reference TRBV9 and TRBJ2-2, reads DSGVTQTPKHLITATGQRVTLRCSPRSGDLSVYWYQQSLDQGLQFLIQYYNGEERAKGNILERFSAQQFPDLHSELNLSSLELGDSALYFCASSPGTLQHGELFFGEGSRLTVL.

About this clone itself: The sample carries other DNA sequences with the same CDR3. The chain has TRBV28 and TRBJ1-2, with a possible D match to TRBD1 (5 bases). CDR1 MDHEN and CDR2 SYDVKM come from the germline V gene. The V and J ends lost 3 bases and 4 bases respectively, with 6 bases between them. This CDR3 is 12 amino acids long. CDR3 protein: CASSLGGYGYTF. The CDR3 DNA reads TGTGCCAGCAGTTTGGGGGGCTATGGCTACACCTTC.

The gene calls are TRBV6-6 and TRBJ1-5; perhaps TRBD1 as D (6 bases). Germline V lookup: CDR1 MNHNY, CDR2 SVGAGI (reference sequence). This CDR3 region has 15 residues. V lost 3 bases to trimming and J lost 3 bases, with 12 bases between them. The CDR3 protein is CASSYLRQDNQPQHF. The CDR3 region has the DNA TGTGCCAGCAGTTATCTTCGACAGGACAATCAGCCCCAGCATTTT.

The chain recombines TRBV20-1 with TRBJ2-3; 9 bases match TRBD1. The CDR3 length is 11 residues. The germline V gene has CDR1 DFQATT and CDR2 SNEGSKA (reference sequence). V shed 6 bases and J 14 bases; nucleotides not matched to a gene: 9. The CDR3 region has the DNA TGCAGTGCAGGTGACAGGGGGAGTGCGTATTTT. It yields the protein CSAGDRGSAYF.

The table lists this clone with a count of one. The V gene is TRBV13, the J gene TRBJ1-3; D not certain. Looked up from germline, CDR1 is PRHDT and CDR2 is FYEKMQ (reference sequence). The CDR3 runs 16 residues. Trimming removed 2 bases at V and 0 bases at J, with 11 bases between. As DNA, the CDR3 is TGTGCCAGCAGCTTAAGGAGTACCCTCTCTGGAAACACCATATATTTT. It encodes CASSLRSTLSGNTIYF.

The chain carries TRBV10-3 and TRBJ2-3; perhaps TRBD1 as D (5 bases). CDR3 length: 15 residues. V lost 0 bases and J 3 bases, leaving 10 bases between the germline ends. The germline CDR1 and CDR2 sequences are ENHRY and SYGVKD. The CDR3 DNA is TGTGCCATCAGTGAGTCGAAGGCAGGGACAGATACGCAGTATTTT. Encoded protein: CAISESKAGTDTQYF.

The chain combines TRBV5-1 with TRBJ1-2; D is possibly TRBD1 (6 bases). The CDR3 contains 17 residues. CDR1 and CDR2 from the germline V gene are SGHRS and YFSETQ. V lost 5 bases and J 4 bases, leaving 24 bases between the germline ends. CDR3 in DNA: TGCGCCAGCAGTAGGTCCGACACAGGACCCAGGGGCTATGGCTACACCTTC. It translates to CASSRSDTGPRGYGYTF.

The table lists this clone with a count of one. The chain recombines TRBV5-1 with TRBJ1-3, with 10 nucleotides matching TRBD1. Trimming cost V 0 bases and J 0 bases; bases outside gene matches: 3. The CDR3 runs 17 residues. CDR1 is SGHRS, CDR2 YFSETQ, per germline. The CDR3 is CASSLEGQGSSGNTIYF. The CDR3 DNA is TGCGCCAGCAGCTTGGAGGGACAGGGGAGCTCTGGAAACACCATATATTTT.

V and J are TRBV5-1 and TRBJ2-2, with a weak D call TRBD2 (5 bases). CDR1 is SGHRS, CDR2 YFSETQ, per germline. V was trimmed by 0 bases and J by 7 bases, leaving 13 bases between them. The CDR3 consists of 15 residues. The CDR3 spells CASSLEGDLLGELFF. CDR3 nucleotides: TGCGCCAGCAGCTTGGAGGGAGACCTCCTCGGGGAGCTGTTTTTT.

This clone occurred a few times. V is TRBV2 and J is TRBJ1-5, with TRBD1 as a possible D gene (6 bases). The germline V gene encodes CDR1 SNHLY and CDR2 FYNNEI. V was shortened by 8 bases and J by 4 bases, with 18 bases between the two germline ends. This CDR3 has 15 amino acids. CDR3 in amino acids: CASRQEAVDNQPQHF. The CDR3 nucleotides are TGTGCCAGCCGACAGGAGGCGGTTGATAATCAGCCCCAGCATTTT.

This chain joins TRBV19 and TRBJ2-7, with TRBD2 matching 11 bases. The germline V gene has CDR1 LNHDA and CDR2 SQIVND (reference sequence). The CDR3 loop spans 14 amino acids. V trimming: 6 bases; J trimming: 4 bases; junction bases outside the gene matches: 5. This CDR3 is CASSRGLAAYEQYF. In DNA, the CDR3 is TGTGCCAGTAGCCGGGGACTAGCGGCTTACGAGCAGTACTTC. Supplemented by reference TRBV19 and TRBJ2-7, the full variable domain reads DGGITQSPKYLFRKEGQNVTLSCEQNLNHDAMYWYRQDPGQGLRLIYYSQIVNDFQKGDIAEGYSVSREKKESFPLTVTSAQKNPTAFYLCASSRGLAAYEQYFGPGTRLTVT.